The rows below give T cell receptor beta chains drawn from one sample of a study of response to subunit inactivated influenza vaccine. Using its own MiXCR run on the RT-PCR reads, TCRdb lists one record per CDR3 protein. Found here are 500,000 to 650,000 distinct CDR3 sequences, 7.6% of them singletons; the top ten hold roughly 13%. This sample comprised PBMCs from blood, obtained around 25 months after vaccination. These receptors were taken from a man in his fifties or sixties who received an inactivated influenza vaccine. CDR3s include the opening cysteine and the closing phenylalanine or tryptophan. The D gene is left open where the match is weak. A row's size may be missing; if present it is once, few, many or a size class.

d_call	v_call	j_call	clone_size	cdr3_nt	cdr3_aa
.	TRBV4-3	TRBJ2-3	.	TGTGCCAGCAGCCAGGGGGGGGGCACAGATACGCAGTATTTT	CASSQGGGTDTQYF
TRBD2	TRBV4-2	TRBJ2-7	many	TGTGCCAGCAGCCCCAGGGACGGGAGGGATCTCTACGAGCAGTACTTC	CASSPRDGRDLYEQYF
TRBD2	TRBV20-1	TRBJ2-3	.	TGCAGTGCAACCTCGAGCGGGAGCGCGACAGATACGCAGTATTTT	CSATSSGSATDTQYF
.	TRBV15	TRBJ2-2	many	TGTGCCACCAGCAGAGATTTTCAGTTCGGGGAGCTGTTTTTT	CATSRDFQFGELFF
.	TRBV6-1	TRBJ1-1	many	TGTGCCACTCGATTTGGAGCGGGGGTTTTGAGAGCTTTCTTT	CATRFGAGVLRAFF
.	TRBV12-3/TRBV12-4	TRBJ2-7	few	TGTGCCAGCAGTTTAGGGTCACCTGGCCTCTACGAGCAGTACTTC	CASSLGSPGLYEQYF
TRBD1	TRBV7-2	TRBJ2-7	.	TGTGCCAGCAGCCCGGACAGGGGCGCTGGGGAGCAGTACTTC	CASSPDRGAGEQYF
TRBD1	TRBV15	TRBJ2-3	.	TGTGCCACCAGGCATAAGGGACAGGGGGCAGATACGCAGTATTTT	CATRHKGQGADTQYF
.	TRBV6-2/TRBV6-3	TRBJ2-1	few	TGTGCCAGCAGTTACGCGGGCCTCCGGCCCTACAATGAGCAGTTCTTC	CASSYAGLRPYNEQFF
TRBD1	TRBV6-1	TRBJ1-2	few	TGTGCCAGCAGGCCAACAGGGGGCAACGTTGGAGGCTACACCTTC	CASRPTGGNVGGYTF
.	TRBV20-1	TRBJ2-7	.	TGCAGTGCTCCGCCCCCCTCCCGGACAGCTGTGGATCAGTACTTC	CSAPPPSRTAVDQYF
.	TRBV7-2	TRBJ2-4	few	TGTGCCAGCAGCCCGCGACAAGCAGCCAAAAACATTCAGTACTTC	CASSPRQAAKNIQYF
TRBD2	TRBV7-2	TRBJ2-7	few	TGTGCCAGCGAGGCCGTAGCGGGATCTTACGAGCAGTACTTC	CASEAVAGSYEQYF
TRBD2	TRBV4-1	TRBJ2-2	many	TGCGCCAGCAGCCAAGTATGGTCTAGCGGGGGGACGAACACCGGGGAGCTGTTTTTT	CASSQVWSSGGTNTGELFF
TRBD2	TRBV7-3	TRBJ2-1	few	TGTGCCAGCAGCTTAGGGCTAGCGGGAGTTCAAGATGAGCAGTTCTTC	CASSLGLAGVQDEQFF
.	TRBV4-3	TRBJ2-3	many	TGCGCCAGCAGCCAAGATAACAGAGTGGGCACAGATACGCAGTATTTT	CASSQDNRVGTDTQYF
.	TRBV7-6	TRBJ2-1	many	TGTGCCAGCAGCTTAGGGCCTACTTACAATGAGCAGTTCTTC	CASSLGPTYNEQFF
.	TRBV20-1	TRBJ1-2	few	TGCAGTGCCTCCCCCAGCTCGGGGGTCAACTATGGCTACACCTTC	CSASPSSGVNYGYTF
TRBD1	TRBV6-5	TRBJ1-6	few	TGTGCCAGCAGTTACTCACAGGGGGCGCGTTCACCCCTCCACTTT	CASSYSQGARSPLHF
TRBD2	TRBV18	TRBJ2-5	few	TGTGCCAGCTCACCGGGACTAGCGGGAGTAGGCCAAGAGACCCAGTACTTC	CASSPGLAGVGQETQYF
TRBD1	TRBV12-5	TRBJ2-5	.	TGTGCTAGTGGTCCGGGACAGGGGGTGACCCAGTACTTC	CASGPGQGVTQYF
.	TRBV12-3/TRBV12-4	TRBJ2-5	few	TGTGCCAGCAGTCCCCGGGATCCAGAGACCCAGTACTTC	CASSPRDPETQYF
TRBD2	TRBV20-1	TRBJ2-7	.	TGCAGTGCTAGGCCCTTTGCGGGAGTGGCCTACGAGCAGTACTTC	CSARPFAGVAYEQYF
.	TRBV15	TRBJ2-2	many	TGTGCCACCAGCAGAGATTATGAGAACACCGGGGAGCTGTTTTTT	CATSRDYENTGELFF
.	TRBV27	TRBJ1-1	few	TGTGCCAGCAGCCGAAATCGGGGGTTGGGTGCCGGGGCTTTCTTT	CASSRNRGLGAGAFF
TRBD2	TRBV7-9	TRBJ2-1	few	TGTGCCAGCAGCTCGACTAGCGGGGTCAGGAATGAGCAGTTCTTC	CASSSTSGVRNEQFF
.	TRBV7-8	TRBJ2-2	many	TGTGCCAGCAGTCAAACAGGGTCAACCGGGGAGCTGTTTTTT	CASSQTGSTGELFF
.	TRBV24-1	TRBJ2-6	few	TGTGCCACCAGTTCCTCTGGGGCCAACGTCCTGACTTTC	CATSSSGANVLTF
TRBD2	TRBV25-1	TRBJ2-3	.	TGTGCCAGCAGTAAGCGGGGGGGCCGCACAGATACGCAGTATTTT	CASSKRGGRTDTQYF
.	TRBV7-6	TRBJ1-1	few	TGTGCCAGCAGCTCGACTTGGGGGAACACTGAAGCTTTCTTT	CASSSTWGNTEAFF
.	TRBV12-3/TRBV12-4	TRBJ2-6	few	TGTGCCAGCAGCACCACCCCCCTCTCTGGGGCCAACGTCCTGACTTTC	CASSTTPLSGANVLTF
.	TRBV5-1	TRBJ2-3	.	TGCGCCAGCAGCTTGGGGCAGATAGGGCAGTATTTT	CASSLGQIGQYF
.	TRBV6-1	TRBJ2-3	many	TGTGCCAGCCGCACTTGGGGGAACACAGATACGCAGTATTTT	CASRTWGNTDTQYF
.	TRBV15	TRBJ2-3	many	TGTGCCACCAGCAGAGATCGTAGTGGCACAGATACGCAGTATTTT	CATSRDRSGTDTQYF
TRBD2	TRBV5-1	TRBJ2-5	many	TGCGCCAGCAGCTACGCATCTAGCGGGCAAGAGACCCAGTACTTC	CASSYASSGQETQYF
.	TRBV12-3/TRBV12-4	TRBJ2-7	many	TGTGCCAGCAGTTTTTCAGAAGAGCAGTACTTC	CASSFSEEQYF
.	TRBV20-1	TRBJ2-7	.	TGCAGTGCTAGAGCCACCAATTACGAGCAGTACTTC	CSARATNYEQYF
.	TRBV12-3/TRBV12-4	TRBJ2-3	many	TGTGCCAGCAGTTTATACAGAACAGATACGCAGTATTTT	CASSLYRTDTQYF
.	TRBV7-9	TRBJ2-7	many	TGTGCCAGCAGCTTATACCAGAGCTCCTACGAGCAGTACTTC	CASSLYQSSYEQYF
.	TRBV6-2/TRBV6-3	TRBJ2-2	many	TGTGCCAGCAGTTACGCCGCCGGGGAGCTGTTTTTT	CASSYAAGELFF
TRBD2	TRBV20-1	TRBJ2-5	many	TGCAGCCCTCTTTCCGGGGGCGGGGGGGCGGAGACCCAGTACTTC	CSPLSGGGGAETQYF
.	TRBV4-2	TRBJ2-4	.	TGTGCCAGCAGCCAAGTTGCGGACAGAGCCAAAAACATTCAGTACTTC	CASSQVADRAKNIQYF